The following is a TCR beta chain sequence with its context. Per the original methods: With immunoSEQ giving junction-only sequences and no quality scores, filtering differed. Sequenced by immunoSEQ multiplex PCR; TCRdb stores in-frame clones only, minus some. V, J and clone size are those of that table, while D and trimming were read from the DNA. The table records 2 million to 2.5 million clones, more than 85% of them present only once. Each of the donors was a healthy adult who was HIV-negative and had not had a recent acute infection or vaccination. The CDR3 has 15 amino acids. Trimming cost V 5 bases and J 0 bases; bases outside gene matches: 5. Looked up from germline, CDR1 is LGHNA and CDR2 is YNFKEQ. These data originate in a study of shared clonotypes between healthy human individuals. For the study at large: Per-donor plates numbered three CD4 naive, three CD4 memory, two CD8 naive and one CD8 memory.

This TCR derives from a man aged 18 to 29 in good health. Some clones in this sample may be carry-over from other donors' samples. The specimen was naive CD4+ T cells from PBMCs. Regarding subset: CD45RA+ positively selected. The chain joins TRBV4-2 to TRBJ1-1; 8 bases agree with TRBD1. This CDR3 reads CASSRFRGLNTEAFF. In DNA form, the CDR3 reads TGTGCCAGCAGCAGATTCAGGGGGCTGAACACTGAAGCTTTCTTT.